Below, one T cell receptor beta chain is given with its context. Methods used by the authors: Estimation of nucleated cell counts relied on the amplification of reference gene primers. Data came from immunoSEQ multiplex PCR; TCRdb stores just in-frame clones and leaves some out. The D gene and trimming were derived from the DNA, and the V and J assignments and clone size from that table. Among about 160,000 clones listed, 87% were seen once. The record originates from a study of blood T cell repertoires in COVID-19. Study overall: Samples of COVID-19 (acute and convalescent) were obtained from the United States, Italy and Spain. In each case, the material was cDNA or gDNA derived from T cells, B-cell-depleted T cells, or PBMCs.

This CDR3 has 15 amino acids. CDR1 is SGHAT and CDR2 is FQNNGV in the germline V gene. The V end was cut by 5 bases, the J end by 0 bases, with 12 bases between. Sequenced input: peripheral blood. The TCR sequence derives from a woman aged 60 to 75 with active or convalescent COVID-19. The chain carries TRBV11-2 and TRBJ2-3; D might be TRBD2 (5 bases). CDR3 nucleotide sequence: TGTGCCAGCAGCCCCCGGGGTACTAGCACAGATACGCAGTATTTT. This encodes CASSPRGTSTDTQYF.